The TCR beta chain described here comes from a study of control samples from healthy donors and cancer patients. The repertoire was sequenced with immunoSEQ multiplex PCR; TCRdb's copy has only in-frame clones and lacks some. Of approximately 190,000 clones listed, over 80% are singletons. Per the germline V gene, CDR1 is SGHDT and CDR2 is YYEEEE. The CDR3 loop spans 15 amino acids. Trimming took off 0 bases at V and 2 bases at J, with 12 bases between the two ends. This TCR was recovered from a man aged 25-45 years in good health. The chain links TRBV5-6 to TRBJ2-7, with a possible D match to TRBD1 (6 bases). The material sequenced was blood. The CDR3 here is CASSLAAGATYEQYF. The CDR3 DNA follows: TGTGCCAGCAGCTTGGCGGCAGGGGCCACCTACGAGCAGTACTTC.